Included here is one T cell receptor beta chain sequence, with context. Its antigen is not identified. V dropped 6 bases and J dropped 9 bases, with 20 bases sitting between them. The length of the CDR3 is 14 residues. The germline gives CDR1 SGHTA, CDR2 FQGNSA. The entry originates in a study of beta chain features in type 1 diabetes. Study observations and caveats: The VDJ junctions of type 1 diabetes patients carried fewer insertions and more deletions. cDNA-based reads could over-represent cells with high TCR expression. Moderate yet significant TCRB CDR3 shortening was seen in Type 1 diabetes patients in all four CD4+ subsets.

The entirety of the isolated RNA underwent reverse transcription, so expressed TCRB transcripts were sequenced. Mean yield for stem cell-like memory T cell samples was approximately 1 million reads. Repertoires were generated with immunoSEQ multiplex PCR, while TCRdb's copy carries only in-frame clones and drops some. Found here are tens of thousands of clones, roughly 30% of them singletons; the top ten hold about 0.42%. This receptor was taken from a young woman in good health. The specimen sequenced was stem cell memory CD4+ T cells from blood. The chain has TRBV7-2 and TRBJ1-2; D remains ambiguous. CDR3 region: CASSSYMAARSYTF. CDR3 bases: TGTGCCAGCAGTTCCTACATGGCCGCCAGGAGCTACACCTTC.